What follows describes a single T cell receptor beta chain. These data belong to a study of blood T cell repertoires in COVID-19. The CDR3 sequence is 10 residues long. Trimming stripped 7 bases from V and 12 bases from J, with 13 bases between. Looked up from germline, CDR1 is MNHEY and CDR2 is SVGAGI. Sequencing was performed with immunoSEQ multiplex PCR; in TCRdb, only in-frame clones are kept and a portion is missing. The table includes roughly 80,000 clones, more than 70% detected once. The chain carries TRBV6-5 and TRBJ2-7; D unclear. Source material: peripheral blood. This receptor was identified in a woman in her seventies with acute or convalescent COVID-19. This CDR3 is CASTTPGWYV. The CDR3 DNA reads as TGTGCCAGCACCACTCCCGGGTGGTACGTC.